This T cell receptor beta chain was captured by sequencing in a study of blood T cell repertoires in COVID-19. Study-level background: Nucleic acid was either cDNA or gDNA, and it came from T cells, B-cell-depleted T cells, or PBMCs.

How the authors handled the data: Amplifying reference gene primers gave estimates of nucleated cell counts. The method was immunoSEQ multiplex PCR; TCRdb's version includes in-frame clones alone and lacks a portion of them. V and J calls plus clone size are reproduced from that table; the DNA served to infer D and trimming. The sample includes a few hundred thousand clones, under 90% of them seen just once. From germline, CDR1 is DFQATT and CDR2 SNEGSKA (reference sequence). Trimming cost V 1 base and J 5 bases, with 5 bases left between them. The CDR3 spans 11 residues. The chain carries TRBV20-1 and TRBJ1-2; D gene ambiguous. Sequencing used peripheral blood. The receptor was isolated from a young woman with COVID-19, enrolled during active disease. The CDR3 nucleotides are TGCAGTGCTAGAGTCCCGTATGGCTACACCTTC. As protein: CSARVPYGYTF.